The 19 T cell receptor beta chains below were found in one sample sequenced in a study of blood T cell repertoires in COVID-19. Generated by immunoSEQ multiplex PCR, the TCRdb table keeps only in-frame clones and is missing some. The data contain more than 140,000 clones, more than 70% of them singletons. The sample taken for sequencing was peripheral blood. The source is an older woman with acute or convalescent COVID-19.

V is TRBV29-1 and J is TRBJ1-1; D is unclear. The CDR3 is made up of 14 amino acids. Germline assignment: CDR1 SQVTM and CDR2 ANQGSEA. V lost 0 bases and J 2 bases, leaving 10 bases between the germline ends. CDR3 amino acids: CSVEDRAGNTEAFF. As DNA, the CDR3 is TGCAGCGTTGAAGATCGCGCGGGTAACACTGAAGCTTTCTTT.

The chain joins TRBV30 to TRBJ1-2; the match to TRBD1 covers 9 bases. J gave up 8 bases and V 4 bases, and 8 bases lay outside the gene matches. Germline V gene lookup returns CDR1 GTSNPN and CDR2 SVGIG (reference sequence). This CDR3 is built from 13 residues. DNA of the CDR3: TGTGCCTGGAACATGGACAGGGGCCCAGGCTACACCTTC. Translating gives CAWNMDRGPGYTF.

V gene TRBV29-1 combines with J gene TRBJ1-5; D gene uncertain. CDR1 is SQVTM, CDR2 ANQGSEA, per germline. V lost 4 bases and J 0 bases, leaving 4 bases between the germline ends. This CDR3 comprises 12 residues. The CDR3 reads CSVGHSNQPQHF. The CDR3 coding sequence is TGCAGCGTTGGGCATAGCAATCAGCCCCAGCATTTT.

The chain links TRBV7-8 to TRBJ1-2; 7 bases are a match to TRBD1. The CDR3 contains 14 residues. The ends lost 1 base at V and 2 bases at J; junction bases unmatched: 1. The germline V gene has CDR1 SGHVS and CDR2 FQNEAQ. In DNA form, the CDR3 reads TGTGCCAGCAGCTTAGGGGACAGAAACTATGGCTACACCTTC. As protein: CASSLGDRNYGYTF. Full variable domain (rest looked up from reference TRBV7-8 and TRBJ1-2): GAGVSQSPRYKVAKRGQDVALRCDPISGHVSLFWYQQALGQGPEFLTYFQNEAQLDKSGLPSDRFFAERPEGSVSTLKIQRTQQEDSAVYLCASSLGDRNYGYTFGSGTRLTVV.

The CDR3 nucleotides read TGTGCCAGCAGCCTACCAGGGGGTCGCACCGGGGAGCTGTTTTTT. Its translation is CASSLPGGRTGELFF. The rearrangement links TRBV5-6 to TRBJ2-2; 7 nucleotides align to TRBD1. Losses at the gene ends were 4 bases for V and 4 bases for J; bases not matched to a gene: 7. The CDR3 extends over 15 amino acids. Germline CDR1 SGHDT, CDR2 YYEEEE.

This chain links TRBV28 with TRBJ2-5; 8 bases map to TRBD2. The CDR3 is made up of 13 amino acids. V was clipped by 3 bases and J by 7 bases; unmatched bases: 4. Germline V lookup: CDR1 MDHEN, CDR2 SYDVKM. The CDR3 sequence: CASSFALAGTQYF. For the CDR3, the DNA is TGTGCCAGCAGTTTTGCGCTAGCGGGGACCCAGTACTTC.

The gene calls are TRBV30 and TRBJ1-1, with TRBD1 matching over 12 bases. Trimming removed 2 bases from V and 5 bases from J; junction bases left unmatched: 9. The CDR3 has 16 residues. Germline loops: CDR1 GTSNPN, CDR2 SVGIG (reference sequence). CDR3 loop: CAWSLGRDRGLTEAFF. Written as DNA, the CDR3 is TGTGCCTGGAGTCTAGGGCGGGACAGGGGGCTTACTGAAGCTTTCTTT.

This clone has just one count. The genes are TRBV9 and TRBJ2-5, with 8 bases matching TRBD1. The J segment lost 5 bases and the V segment lost 3 bases, leaving 6 bases of the junction unmatched. The CDR3 is made up of 14 amino acids. Germline V CDR1 and CDR2: SGDLS, YYNGEE. CDR3 coding DNA: TGTGCCAGCAGCGCAGGGAACAGGGGGGAGACCCAGTACTTC. It yields the protein CASSAGNRGETQYF. Combining the CDR3 with reference TRBV9 and TRBJ2-5 gives the whole variable domain DSGVTQTPKHLITATGQRVTLRCSPRSGDLSVYWYQQSLDQGLQFLIQYYNGEERAKGNILERFSAQQFPDLHSELNLSSLELGDSALYFCASSAGNRGETQYFGPGTRLLVL.

This clone has a single count. V and J are TRBV28 and TRBJ2-7; D is ambiguous. This CDR3 is built from 15 residues. Germline CDR1 is MDHEN and CDR2 is SYDVKM. The V end lost 3 bases, the J end lost 2 bases, and 14 bases lay between the germline ends. The CDR3 spells CASSFPGRVPYEQYF. CDR3 coding DNA: TGTGCCAGCAGTTTTCCCGGTCGGGTCCCCTACGAGCAGTACTTC.

The rearrangement links TRBV19 to TRBJ1-3; 7 bases agree with TRBD1. Germline lookup yields CDR1 LNHDA and CDR2 SQIVND (reference sequence). This CDR3 is 14 amino acids long. Trimming cost V 4 bases and J 2 bases; bases outside gene matches: 2. The CDR3: CASSKDRAGNTIYF. In DNA form, the CDR3 reads TGTGCCAGTAGTAAAGACAGGGCTGGAAACACCATATATTTT.

In its sample, this clone was seen many times. The rearrangement uses TRBV28 and TRBJ1-5; 8 nucleotides match TRBD1. Germline V gene sequence: CDR1 MDHEN, CDR2 SYDVKM. The CDR3 spans 18 residues. V shed 5 bases, J shed 0 bases, and the junction held 12 bases outside the gene matches. The CDR3 is CASSETGTGVSSNQPQHF. In nucleotides, the CDR3 is TGTGCCAGCAGTGAGACCGGGACAGGCGTCTCTAGCAATCAGCCCCAGCATTTT.

The rearrangement joins TRBV19 to TRBJ2-2; 10 bases agree with TRBD1. This CDR3 comprises 15 residues. V lost 4 bases to trimming and J lost 5 bases; unmatched junction nucleotides: 4. Germline V CDR1 and CDR2: LNHDA, SQIVND (reference sequence). The CDR3 bases are TGTGCCAGTAGTAGACAGGGGGCTGGTACCGGGGAGCTGTTTTTT. Protein: CASSRQGAGTGELFF.

This clone was found a few times. CDR3 bases: TGTGCCAGCAGTTTATCGAGACAGGGTGGGGACTATGGCTACACCTTC. As protein: CASSLSRQGGDYGYTF. The V gene is TRBV27, the J gene TRBJ1-2; 7 bases agree with TRBD1. The V gene's germline CDR1 is MNHEY and CDR2 SMNVEV (reference sequence). CDR3 length: 16 residues. V lost 0 bases and J lost 3; bases outside the gene matches: 7.

The gene calls are TRBV29-1 and TRBJ1-1; TRBD1 is a possible D gene (5 bases). The germline V and J ends were trimmed by 6 bases and 1 base, with 18 bases remaining between them. Germline V gene sequence: CDR1 SQVTM, CDR2 ANQGSEA. The CDR3 loop spans 15 amino acids. CDR3 region: CSVSLRQSKNTEAFF. CDR3 nucleotides: TGCAGCGTGTCTCTTCGACAGTCTAAGAACACTGAAGCTTTCTTT.

V gene TRBV6-5 combines with J gene TRBJ2-7; 7 bases line up with TRBD1. CDR3 length: 12 residues. CDR1 and CDR2 (germline): MNHEY, SVGAGI. V lost 10 bases to trimming and J lost 0 bases; unmatched junction nucleotides: 3. The CDR3 DNA reads TGTGCCACTAGACAGGGCTCCTACGAGCAGTACTTC. This gives the protein CATRQGSYEQYF.

The rearrangement links TRBV18 to TRBJ2-3; D possibly corresponds to TRBD2 (5 bases). The CDR3 has 15 residues. CDR1 is KGHSH and CDR2 is LQKENI in the germline V gene. Trimming removed 5 bases from V and 3 bases from J, with 15 bases in between. The CDR3: CASSTGGERTDTQYF. DNA for the CDR3: TGTGCCAGCTCAACGGGTGGGGAGCGGACAGATACGCAGTATTTT.

In DNA, the CDR3 is TGTGCCAGTAGTCCCGGGACAGGGCCCTACGAGCAGTACTTC. Its protein product is CASSPGTGPYEQYF. The gene calls are TRBV19 and TRBJ2-7, with TRBD1 matching 9 bases. With 5 bases clipped from V and 2 bases from J, the junction kept 4 bases outside the gene matches. CDR1 is LNHDA, CDR2 SQIVND, per germline (reference sequence). CDR3 length equals 14 residues. Full variable domain (outside the CDR3, taken from reference TRBV19 and TRBJ2-7): DGGITQSPKYLFRKEGQNVTLSCEQNLNHDAMYWYRQDPGQGLRLIYYSQIVNDFQKGDIAEGYSVSREKKESFPLTVTSAQKNPTAFYLCASSPGTGPYEQYFGPGTRLTVT.

This clone was seen a single time. This chain connects TRBV21-1 to TRBJ2-3; the D call in the table, TRBD2, was not verified against the DNA. TRBV21-1 is described as a pseudogene. This CDR3 comprises 17 residues. Here the CDR3 reads CASSKTSGGPSTDTQYF. The CDR3 DNA reads as TGTGCCAGCAGCAAGACTAGCGGGGGGCCAAGCACAGATACGCAGTATTTT.

This chain links TRBV12-3 or TRBV12-4 with TRBJ1-1; no definite D call. The CDR3 loop spans 12 amino acids. V shed 3 bases and J shed 5 bases, with 7 bases lying between them. DNA of the CDR3: TGTGCCAGCAGTTTCGGGAGTACTGAAGCTTTCTTT. Residues: CASSFGSTEAFF.